This T cell receptor beta chain was retrieved from a study of neoadjuvant anti-PD-1 for oral cavity cancer. This clone is categorized as medium-sized (0.01 to 0.1%). The time point is: after neoadjuvant nivolumab, at surgical resection. Patients were newly diagnosed with stage II-IVA oral cavity squamous cell carcinoma without prior systemic or radiation treatment. Trimming took 2 bases from V and 2 from J, leaving 7 bases between them. This CDR3 comprises 14 residues. The germline V gene has CDR1 KGHSH and CDR2 LQKENI. Clones were read by immunoSEQ multiplex PCR, and TCRdb kept only the in-frame ones, dropping some. The table has about 10,000 clones, over 60% seen once.

This chain connects TRBV18 to TRBJ1-5; D unclear. The specimen was PBMCs, collected after nivolumab (anti-PD-1) treatment. This clonotype was sampled from a person between 35 and 79 years old with oral cavity squamous cell carcinoma. The DNA of the CDR3 is TGTGCCAGCTCACCAGATCATGGCAATCAGCCCCAGCATTTT. Translating it yields CASSPDHGNQPQHF.